In its sample, the clone carrying this TCR beta chain was seen many times. No antigen is known for it. The entry originates in a study of neurological immune-mediated disorders. This CDR3 is built from 15 residues. V gave up 7 bases and J gave up 6 bases, with 18 bases separating them. Germline V gene data show CDR1 as SNHLY and CDR2 as FYNNEI. General observations from the study: Across subjects, no CDR3 amino acid sequence appeared in expanded clones of more than one subject, a finding that suggested private repertoires in all groups.

TCRdb processed the 5' RACE reads anew with MiXCR; each CDR3 protein has one entry. The sample has 87,000 or so distinct CDR3 sequences, roughly 3.5% seen once. Sequencing was carried out using PBMCs. The source of this sequence is a woman in her forties or fifties with multiple sclerosis. The chain links TRBV2 to TRBJ2-2; D may be TRBD1 or TRBD2 (5 bases each). CDR3 protein: CASKGARGKAGELFF. The CDR3 nucleotides are TGTGCCAGCAAGGGAGCTAGGGGAAAGGCCGGGGAGCTGTTTTTT. The full variable domain, with the rest looked up from reference TRBV2 and TRBJ2-2, is EPEVTQTPSHQVTQMGQEVILRCVPISNHLYFYWYRQILGQKVEFLVSFYNNEISEKSEIFDDQFSVERPDGSNFTLKIRSTKLEDSAMYFCASKGARGKAGELFFGEGSRLTVL.